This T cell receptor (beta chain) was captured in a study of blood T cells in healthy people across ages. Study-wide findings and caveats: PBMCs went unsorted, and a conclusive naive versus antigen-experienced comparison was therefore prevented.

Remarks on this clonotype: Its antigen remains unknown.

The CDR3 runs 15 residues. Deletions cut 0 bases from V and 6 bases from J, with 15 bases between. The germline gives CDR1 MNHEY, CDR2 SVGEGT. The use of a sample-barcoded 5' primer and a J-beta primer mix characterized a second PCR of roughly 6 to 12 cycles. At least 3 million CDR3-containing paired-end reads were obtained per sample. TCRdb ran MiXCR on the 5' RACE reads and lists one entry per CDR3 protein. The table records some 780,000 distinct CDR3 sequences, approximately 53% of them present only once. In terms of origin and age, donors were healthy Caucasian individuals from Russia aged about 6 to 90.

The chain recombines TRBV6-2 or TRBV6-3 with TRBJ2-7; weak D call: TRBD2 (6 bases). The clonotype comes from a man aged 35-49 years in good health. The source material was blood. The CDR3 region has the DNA TGTGCCAGCAGTTACTCGGTACGGGAGCTCTCCGAGCAGTACTTC. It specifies CASSYSVRELSEQYF.